The 27 T cell receptor beta chains below all came from one sample that was sequenced in a study of blood T cell repertoires in COVID-19. Sequencing used immunoSEQ multiplex PCR; TCRdb keeps in-frame clones, though not all of them. The sample records just under 90,000 clones, 72% being singletons. Source material: peripheral blood. The receptors come from a woman older than 75 with acute or convalescent COVID-19.

The chain has TRBV19 and TRBJ1-2; 7 bases agree with TRBD1. The CDR3 totals 13 residues. V gave up 6 bases and J gave up 4 bases; unmatched junction bases: 5. Germline V CDR1 and CDR2: LNHDA, SQIVND (reference sequence). The CDR3 loop is CASSYRGPYGYTF. The CDR3 DNA is TGTGCCAGTAGCTACAGGGGACCCTATGGCTACACCTTC.

The CDR3 bases are TGTGCCAGCAGCGCCCGGACAGGGGACGGATACAATGAGCAGTTCTTC. Protein: CASSARTGDGYNEQFF. The chain has TRBV9 and TRBJ2-1; 9 nucleotides line up with TRBD1. V shed 3 bases and J 4 bases; nucleotides not matched to a gene: 8. The germline V gene encodes CDR1 SGDLS and CDR2 YYNGEE. The CDR3 runs 16 residues. Full variable domain (outside the CDR3, taken from reference TRBV9 and TRBJ2-1): DSGVTQTPKHLITATGQRVTLRCSPRSGDLSVYWYQQSLDQGLQFLIQYYNGEERAKGNILERFSAQQFPDLHSELNLSSLELGDSALYFCASSARTGDGYNEQFFGPGTRLTVL.

A few counts support this clone. The rearrangement uses TRBV19 and TRBJ1-2, with D tentatively TRBD1 (6 bases). CDR1 is LNHDA and CDR2 is SQIVND in the germline V gene (reference sequence). V gave up 5 bases and J gave up 8 bases, with 12 bases separating them. The CDR3 is 12 residues long. CDR3 residues: CASSYRDRGYTF. CDR3 DNA: TGTGCCAGTAGTTACAGGGATAGGGGCTACACCTTC.

The J gene is TRBJ2-1, the V gene TRBV5-6; D perhaps matches TRBD1 (6 bases). Germline-derived CDR1 and CDR2 are SGHDT and YYEEEE. The CDR3 is 15 amino acids. V lost 4 bases, J lost 8 bases, and 19 bases lay in between. CDR3 nucleotides: TGTGCCAGCAGCCCCACGGCAGGGGCGCTGGATGAGCAGTTCTTC. This encodes CASSPTAGALDEQFF. The full variable domain, completed using reference TRBV5-6 and TRBJ2-1, is DAGVTQSPTHLIKTRGQQVTLRCSPKSGHDTVSWYQQALGQGPQFIFQYYEEEERQRGNFPDRFSGHQFPNYSSELNVNALLLGDSALYLCASSPTAGALDEQFFGPGTRLTVL.

J is TRBJ2-7 and V is TRBV19, with D unclear. The V end lost 3 bases, the J end lost 0 bases, and 9 bases lay between the germline ends. The CDR3 spans 14 residues. Germline CDR1 reads LNHDA; CDR2 reads SQIVND (reference sequence). The CDR3 sequence: CASSIRLGSYEQYF. The CDR3 bases are TGTGCCAGTAGTATCAGGTTAGGCTCCTACGAGCAGTACTTC.

This chain links TRBV28 with TRBJ2-6; 11 positions agree with TRBD1. Germline V gene data show CDR1 as MDHEN and CDR2 as SYDVKM. The CDR3 spans 17 residues. V shed 7 bases and J 0 bases; nucleotides not matched to a gene: 5. The CDR3 reads CASTRDRGISGANVLTF. CDR3 sequence (DNA): TGTGCCAGCACCAGGGACAGGGGGATCTCTGGGGCCAACGTCCTGACTTTC.

The count of this clone is one. CDR3 region: CASSLVGTGSSPLHF. The CDR3 bases are TGTGCCAGCAGCTTAGTCGGGACAGGGTCCTCACCCCTCCACTTT. The chain is built from TRBV7-3 and TRBJ1-6, with TRBD1 matching over 9 bases. This CDR3 has 15 residues. Germline trimming cut 2 bases from V and 10 bases from J; bases unmatched to any gene: 6. From germline, CDR1 is SGHTA and CDR2 FQGTGA. The full variable domain, with the rest looked up from reference TRBV7-3 and TRBJ1-6, is GAGVSQTPSNKVTEKGKYVELRCDPISGHTALYWYRQSLGQGPEFLIYFQGTGAADDSGLPNDRFFAVRPEGSVSTLKIQRTERGDSAVYLCASSLVGTGSSPLHFGNGTRLTVT.

The chain uses TRBV27 and TRBJ2-3; 12 nucleotides align to TRBD2. In germline, CDR1 is MNHEY, CDR2 SMNVEV (reference sequence). This CDR3 is built from 16 residues. Germline trimming cut 5 bases from V and 1 base from J; bases unmatched to any gene: 4. CDR3 amino acids: CASSPRTSGGTDTQYF. The CDR3, as DNA: TGTGCCAGCAGTCCCCGGACTAGCGGGGGCACAGATACGCAGTATTTT.

The J gene is TRBJ2-7, the V gene TRBV6-6, with D possibly matching TRBD1 (6 bases). The CDR3 has 13 amino acids. Between the trimmed V and J ends, which lost 7 bases and 2 bases, there was a span of 12 bases. Germline values: CDR1 MNHNY, CDR2 SVGAGI (reference sequence). The CDR3, as DNA: TGTGCCAGCAATCCCGGACAGACCTACGAGCAGTACTTC. Protein sequence: CASNPGQTYEQYF.

The chain combines TRBV18 with TRBJ2-1, with TRBD2 identical over 15 bases. This CDR3 is 16 amino acids long. The junction had 3 bases not matched to a gene; V was cut back by 6 bases and J by 3 bases. The germline V gene encodes CDR1 KGHSH and CDR2 LQKENI. The CDR3 coding sequence is TGTGCCAGCTCTGAGGGACTAGCGGGGGGCTACAATGAGCAGTTCTTC. The encoded protein is CASSEGLAGGYNEQFF.

In this sample, this clone turned up once. The chain uses TRBV5-1 and TRBJ1-3; D remains unclear. Trimming removed 1 base at V and 0 bases at J, with 8 bases between. The germline V gene encodes CDR1 SGHRS and CDR2 YFSETQ. The CDR3 runs to 15 residues. The CDR3 region is CASSLSSSSGNTIYF. The CDR3 bases are TGCGCCAGCAGCTTGTCCTCGAGCTCTGGAAACACCATATATTTT.

The sample holds many counts of this clone. This chain joins TRBV6-5 and TRBJ1-2; 11 positions agree with TRBD1. Trimming at V came to 6 bases and at J to 2 bases, leaving 5 bases not matched to a gene. CDR1 is MNHEY, CDR2 SVGAGI, per germline. This CDR3 has 15 residues. CDR3: CASRVGDRGNYGYTF. In DNA, the CDR3 is TGTGCCAGCAGGGTCGGGGACAGGGGGAACTATGGCTACACCTTC.

This chain uses TRBV30 with TRBJ1-2; D uncertain. CDR1 is GTSNPN and CDR2 is SVGIG in the germline V gene (reference sequence). The CDR3 extends over 12 amino acids. V lost 6 bases, J lost 5 bases, and 13 bases lay in between. The DNA of the CDR3 is TGTGCCTGCTTAGGACGGACTTATGGCTACACCTTC. This sequence encodes CACLGRTYGYTF.

V usage is TRBV27 and J usage is TRBJ1-2; 9 bases map to TRBD1. The CDR3 extends over 14 amino acids. In germline, CDR1 is MNHEY, CDR2 SMNVEV (reference sequence). Trimming cost V 5 bases and J 6 bases; bases outside gene matches: 7. The CDR3 sequence is CASSLDRGSDGYTF. CDR3 coding DNA: TGTGCCAGCAGTCTGGACAGGGGATCTGATGGCTACACCTTC.

This chain connects TRBV6-1 to TRBJ2-2; TRBD2 is a possible D gene (6 bases). Germline V gives CDR1 MNHNS, CDR2 SASEGT. V shed 3 bases and J shed 0 bases, with 14 bases lying between them. This CDR3 is built from 17 residues. The CDR3 DNA reads TGTGCCAGCAGTGATAGTAGCGGCCTGTCGAACACCGGGGAGCTGTTTTTT. Protein sequence: CASSDSSGLSNTGELFF.

V and J are TRBV7-2 and TRBJ2-1, with a tentative D call TRBD1 (6 bases). The CDR3 spans 13 residues. Trimming removed 2 bases from V and 12 bases from J, with 14 bases in between. Germline assignment: CDR1 SGHTA and CDR2 FQGNSA. CDR3 nucleotides: TGTGCCAGCAGCTTAAGCCCGGGACAAGGGCAGTTCTTC. Its protein is CASSLSPGQGQFF.

Only one count was recorded for this clone. CDR3 amino acids: CAWRKGGVNQPQHF. The CDR3 DNA reads TGTGCCTGGAGGAAAGGGGGTGTCAATCAGCCCCAGCATTTT. The chain links TRBV30 to TRBJ1-5, with D perhaps TRBD1 (6 bases). V was cut by 3 bases and J by 3 bases, with 12 bases left in between. This CDR3 spans 14 amino acids. Germline values: CDR1 GTSNPN, CDR2 SVGIG (reference sequence).

V and J are TRBV5-1 and TRBJ1-2; D is possibly TRBD1 (6 bases). Trimming left V 7 bases short and J 4 bases short, with 11 bases between. Looked up from germline, CDR1 is SGHRS and CDR2 is YFSETQ. This CDR3 spans 12 amino acids. In nucleotides, the CDR3 is TGCGCCAGCCGCGAGGGGGTCTATGGCTACACCTTC. It translates to CASREGVYGYTF. Supplemented by reference TRBV5-1 and TRBJ1-2, the full variable domain reads KAGVTQTPRYLIKTRGQQVTLSCSPISGHRSVSWYQQTPGQGLQFLFEYFSETQRNKGNFPGRFSGRQFSNSRSEMNVSTLELGDSALYLCASREGVYGYTFGSGTRLTVV.

V and J are TRBV5-4 and TRBJ2-6; D is unclear. V lost 4 bases to trimming and J lost 0 bases, with 11 bases between them. The CDR3 has 16 residues. Germline CDR1 SGHNT, CDR2 YYREEE (reference sequence). CDR3 nucleotides: TGTGCCAGCAGCCCCTATGGTTCCTCTGGGGCCAACGTCCTGACTTTC. Its translation is CASSPYGSSGANVLTF.

The chain combines TRBV7-2 with TRBJ1-1, with D uncertain. Germline V lookup: CDR1 SGHTA, CDR2 FQGNSA. This CDR3 region has 16 residues. Trimming shortened V by 1 base and J by 4 bases, and 16 bases separated the two germline ends. The CDR3 loop is CASSLESGTLSTEAFF. The CDR3 DNA reads as TGTGCCAGCAGCTTAGAGTCAGGAACCTTAAGCACTGAAGCTTTCTTT.

This clone was recorded once. The chain links TRBV12-3 or TRBV12-4 to TRBJ1-2, with D possibly TRBD1 on 5 matching bases. The CDR3 contains 13 residues. V was shortened by 11 bases and J by 5 bases, with 18 bases between the two germline ends. Written as DNA, the CDR3 is TGTGCCGTCGACTCCCAGGGTCGATATGGCTACACCTTC. This codes for CAVDSQGRYGYTF.

This clone occurred a few times. Additional DNA sequences in this sample encode the identical CDR3. The chain couples TRBV7-3 to TRBJ1-6, with D unresolved. Germline assignment: CDR1 SGHTA and CDR2 FQGTGA. V was cut by 5 bases and J by 9 bases, with 11 bases left in between. CDR3 length equals 13 residues. In DNA, the CDR3 is TGTGCCAGCAGCCCAAGCGCTGGTTCACCCCTCCACTTT. Residues: CASSPSAGSPLHF.

The chain employs TRBV6-2 or TRBV6-3 and TRBJ1-2; D unclear. The CDR3 has 14 amino acids. Germline V gene lookup returns CDR1 MNHEY and CDR2 SVGEGT. Trimming took 5 bases from V and 6 from J, leaving 16 bases between them. The CDR3 sequence is CASSTTGIFHGYTF. The CDR3 coding sequence is TGTGCCAGCAGTACCACCGGGATATTCCATGGCTACACCTTC.

The chain joins TRBV28 to TRBJ1-1; D may be TRBD1 (5 bases). The V end was cut by 5 bases, the J end by 1 base, with 11 bases between. This CDR3 spans 14 amino acids. Germline assignment: CDR1 MDHEN and CDR2 SYDVKM. CDR3 nucleotides: TGTGCCAGCAGTCCCCGACAGCAGAACACTGAAGCTTTCTTT. Its translation: CASSPRQQNTEAFF.

The genes are TRBV15 and TRBJ2-3; D possibly corresponds to TRBD1 (7 bases). This CDR3 comprises 16 residues. The V end lost 1 base, the J end lost 3 bases, and 14 bases lay between the germline ends. Germline V lookup: CDR1 LNHNV, CDR2 YYDKDF (reference sequence). CDR3 bases: TGTGCCACCAGCAGAGGAGGCAGGGGGGCGACAGATACGCAGTATTTT. Translating gives CATSRGGRGATDTQYF.

The CDR3 coding sequence is TGCGCCAGCAGTCCCGGGACTAGCGGGGGGAAGGTCGATGAGCAGTTCTTC. It encodes CASSPGTSGGKVDEQFF. The genes are TRBV23-1 and TRBJ2-1; the match to TRBD2 covers 15 bases. TRBV23-1 is filed as an ORF, its function uncertain. CDR3 length equals 17 residues. V shed 4 bases, J shed 8 bases, and the junction held 9 bases outside the gene matches.

This clone was counted between two and nine times. The V gene is TRBV14, the J gene TRBJ2-7; 8 bases match TRBD1. Unmatched junction bases numbered 12, after V lost 0 bases and J lost 2 bases. Germline CDR1 and CDR2: SGHDN and FVKESK. The CDR3 contains 18 residues. CDR3 region: CASSQERRGRVIPYEQYF. The CDR3 nucleotides are TGTGCCAGCAGCCAAGAACGCAGGGGGCGGGTCATTCCCTACGAGCAGTACTTC.